A single sample gave rise to the 2 T cell receptor beta chains below, sequenced in a study of T cells after yellow fever vaccination. TCRdb analysed the 5' RACE reads with MiXCR anew, one entry per CDR3 protein. The repertoire has some 350,000 distinct CDR3 sequences, around 4.1% of them found once; the top ten carry approximately 24%. The sample was PBMCs, taken 5 days after the yellow fever booster vaccination. Receptor source: a man aged 18 to 29 who received the YFV17D yellow fever vaccine.

This clonotype has a count of ten or more. This chain uses TRBV5-1 with TRBJ2-7; D perhaps matches TRBD2 (5 bases). This CDR3 region has 13 residues. The V end was cut by 4 bases, the J end by 3 bases, with 11 bases between. CDR1 and CDR2 (germline): SGHRS, YFSETQ. The CDR3 bases are TGCGCCAGCAGCCCCGGGATAAACTACGAGCAGTACTTC. It translates to CASSPGINYEQYF.

The genes are TRBV28 and TRBJ2-1; D is tentatively TRBD1 or TRBD2 (6 bases each). The length of the CDR3 is 16 residues. The germline V gene encodes CDR1 MDHEN and CDR2 SYDVKM. With 8 bases removed from V and 4 bases from J, the gap between germline ends came to 21 bases. CDR3 nucleotides: TGTGCCAGCCTGATCCTCTCTAGGGGGGATTACAATGAGCAGTTCTTC. This translates into CASLILSRGDYNEQFF.